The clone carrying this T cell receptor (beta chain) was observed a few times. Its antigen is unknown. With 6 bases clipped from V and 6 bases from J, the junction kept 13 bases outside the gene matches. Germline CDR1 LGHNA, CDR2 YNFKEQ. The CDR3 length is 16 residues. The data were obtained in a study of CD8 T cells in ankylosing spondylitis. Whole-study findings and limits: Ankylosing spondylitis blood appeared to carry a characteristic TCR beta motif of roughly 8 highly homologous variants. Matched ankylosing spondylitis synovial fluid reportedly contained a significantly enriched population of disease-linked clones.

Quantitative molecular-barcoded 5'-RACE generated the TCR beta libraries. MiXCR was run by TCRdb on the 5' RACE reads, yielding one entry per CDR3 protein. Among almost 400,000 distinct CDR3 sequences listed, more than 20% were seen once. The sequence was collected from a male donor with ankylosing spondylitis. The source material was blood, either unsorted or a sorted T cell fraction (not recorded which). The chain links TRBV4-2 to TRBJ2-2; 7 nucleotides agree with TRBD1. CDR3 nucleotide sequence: TGTGCCAGCAGGTCCGTCGACAGGGTAGAGGCCGGGGAGCTGTTTTTT. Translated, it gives CASRSVDRVEAGELFF.